This T cell receptor beta chain was obtained from a study of spatial heterogeneity in lung cancer. TCRdb fed the 5' RACE reads into MiXCR, producing one record per CDR3 protein. The table shows 60,000 to 80,000 distinct CDR3 sequences, with 13% occurring only once. Specified time point: sample taken at primary tumor resection. The input material, whole RNA from tumor, nontumor lung or frozen PBMC, was sequenced unsorted. The CDR3 sequence is 15 residues long. The junction had 10 bases not matched to a gene; V was cut back by 6 bases and J by 4 bases. The V call is TRBV12-3 or TRBV12-4, the J call TRBJ2-5; 8 bases are a match to TRBD1. The receptor was derived from a male donor with early-stage non-small cell lung cancer. The starting material was PBMCs, obtained at surgery. Written as DNA, the CDR3 is TGTGCCAGCAGCTCCCCCGGGACAGGCGGAGAGACCCAGTACTTC. This codes for CASSSPGTGGETQYF.